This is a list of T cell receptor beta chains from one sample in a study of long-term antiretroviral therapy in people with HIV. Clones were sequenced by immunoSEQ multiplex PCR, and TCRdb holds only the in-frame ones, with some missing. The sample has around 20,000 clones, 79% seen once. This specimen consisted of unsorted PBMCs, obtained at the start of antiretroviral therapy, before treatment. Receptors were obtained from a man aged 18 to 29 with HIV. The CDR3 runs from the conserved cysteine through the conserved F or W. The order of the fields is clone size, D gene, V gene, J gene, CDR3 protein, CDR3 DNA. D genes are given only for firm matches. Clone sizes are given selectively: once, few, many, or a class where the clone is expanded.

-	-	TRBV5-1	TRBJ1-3	CASSLPDGNTIYF	TGCGCCAGCAGCCTCCCCGATGGAAACACCATATATTTT
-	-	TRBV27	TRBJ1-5	CASSLMPNNLQPQHF	TGTGCCAGCAGTTTAATGCCCAACAACTTGCAGCCCCAGCATTTT
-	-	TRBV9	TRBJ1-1	CASSVGTSMNTEAFF	TGTGCCAGCAGCGTAGGGACAAGCATGAACACTGAAGCTTTCTTT
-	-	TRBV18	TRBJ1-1	CASSPGYTEAFF	TGTGCCAGCTCACCAGGGTACACTGAAGCTTTCTTT
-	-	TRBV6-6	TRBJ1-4	CASSRGEKLFF	TGTGCCAGCAGTCGGGGGGAAAAACTGTTTTTT
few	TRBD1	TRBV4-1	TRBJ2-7	CASSQDGRTGSREQYF	TGCGCCAGCAGCCAAGATGGCAGGACAGGGTCGCGGGAGCAGTACTTC
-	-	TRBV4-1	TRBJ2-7	CASSARQWSNEQYF	TGCGCCAGCAGCGCCCGACAATGGTCGAACGAGCAGTACTTC
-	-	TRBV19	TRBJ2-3	CASSIARGPTDTQYF	TGTGCCAGTAGTATAGCGCGAGGGCCCACAGATACGCAGTATTTT
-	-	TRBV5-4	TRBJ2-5	CASSRDTGGSETQYF	TGTGCCAGCAGCAGGGACACCGGAGGGAGCGAGACCCAGTACTTC
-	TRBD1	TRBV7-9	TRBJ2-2	CASSSRGTGGPGELFF	TGTGCCAGCAGCTCCCGGGGGACAGGGGGCCCCGGGGAGCTGTTTTTT
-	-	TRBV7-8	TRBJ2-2	CASSSMVGPGELFF	TGTGCCAGCAGCTCGATGGTAGGGCCCGGGGAGCTGTTTTTT
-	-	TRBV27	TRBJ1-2	CASSAVGGPYYGYTF	TGTGCCAGCAGTGCCGTCGGGGGGCCTTACTATGGCTACACCTTC
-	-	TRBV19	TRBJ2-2	CAGLVRAGELFF	TGTGCCGGGCTTGTGAGGGCCGGGGAGCTGTTTTTT
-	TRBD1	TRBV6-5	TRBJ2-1	CASSSDRGKGEQFF	TGTGCCAGCAGTTCTGACAGGGGAAAGGGTGAGCAGTTCTTC
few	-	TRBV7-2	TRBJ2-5	CASSLEHSMTQYF	TGTGCCAGCAGCCTCGAGCACAGTATGACCCAGTACTTC
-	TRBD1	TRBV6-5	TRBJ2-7	CASSYQDRVYEQYF	TGTGCCAGCAGTTACCAGGACAGGGTTTACGAGCAGTACTTC
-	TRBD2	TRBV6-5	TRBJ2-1	CASSSLSGRQFYEQFF	TGTGCCAGCAGTTCCTTAAGCGGGAGACAGTTTTATGAGCAGTTCTTC
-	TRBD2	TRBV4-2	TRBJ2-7	CASSQETSGLYEQYF	TGTGCCAGCAGCCAAGAGACTAGCGGGCTATACGAGCAGTACTTC
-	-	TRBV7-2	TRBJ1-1	CASSLELYTEAFF	TGTGCCAGCAGCTTAGAACTCTACACTGAAGCTTTCTTT
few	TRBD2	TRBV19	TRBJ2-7	CASSMGGGRRGYEQYF	TGTGCCAGTAGTATGGGTGGCGGGAGAAGGGGCTACGAGCAGTACTTC
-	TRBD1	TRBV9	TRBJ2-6	CASSVGGGWGRPNVLTF	TGTGCCAGCAGCGTAGGAGGGGGCTGGGGACGGCCCAACGTCCTGACTTTC
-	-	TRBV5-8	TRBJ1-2	CASSFDTGTNYGYTF	TGTGCCAGCAGCTTCGATACAGGGACTAACTATGGCTACACCTTC
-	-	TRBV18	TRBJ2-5	CASSPPKYQETQYF	TGTGCCAGCTCACCACCGAAGTACCAAGAGACCCAGTACTTC
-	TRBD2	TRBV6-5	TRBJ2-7	CASNPGLAGEYEQYF	TGTGCCAGCAATCCGGGACTAGCGGGAGAATACGAGCAGTACTTC
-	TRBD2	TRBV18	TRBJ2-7	CASSPGLAGVGEQYF	TGTGCCAGCTCACCTGGACTAGCGGGAGTCGGAGAGCAGTACTTC
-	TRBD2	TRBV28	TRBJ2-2	CASSLELADHTGELFF	TGTGCCAGCAGTTTAGAACTAGCGGATCACACCGGGGAGCTGTTTTTT
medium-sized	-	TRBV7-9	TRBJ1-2	CASSLAFGYGYTF	TGTGCCAGCAGCTTAGCATTCGGCTATGGCTACACCTTC
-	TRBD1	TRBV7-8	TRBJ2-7	CASSETGAAYEQYF	TGTGCCAGCAGCGAGACAGGGGCCGCCTACGAGCAGTACTTC
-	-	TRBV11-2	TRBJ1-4	CASSLGAEEKLFF	TGTGCCAGCAGCTTGGGGGCAGAGGAAAAACTGTTTTTT
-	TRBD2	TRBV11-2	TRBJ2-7	CASSRGTSGPSSYEQYF	TGTGCCAGCAGCCGTGGGACTAGCGGGCCAAGCTCCTACGAGCAGTACTTC
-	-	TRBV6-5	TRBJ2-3	CASSLTDTDTQYF	TGTGCCAGCAGTTTGACAGACACAGATACGCAGTATTTT
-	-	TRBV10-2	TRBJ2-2	CASSVAPSRGELFF	TGCGCCAGCAGTGTTGCTCCGTCAAGGGGGGAGCTGTTTTTT
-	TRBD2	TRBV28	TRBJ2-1	CASSLVLAGGLNNEQFF	TGTGCCAGCAGTTTAGTCTTAGCGGGAGGCTTAAACAATGAGCAGTTCTTC
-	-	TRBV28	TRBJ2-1	CASSLWGSYNEQFF	TGTGCCAGCAGTTTATGGGGTTCCTACAATGAGCAGTTCTTC
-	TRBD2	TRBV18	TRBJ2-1	CASSINSGNEQFF	TGTGCCAGCTCGATCAATAGCGGGAATGAGCAGTTCTTC
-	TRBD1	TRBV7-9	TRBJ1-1	CASSPGTGSGQGAFF	TGTGCCAGCAGTCCAGGGACAGGGTCTGGGCAGGGAGCTTTCTTT
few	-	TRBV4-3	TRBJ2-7	CASSQDNSDFYEQYF	TGCGCCAGCAGCCAAGATAACTCCGATTTCTACGAGCAGTACTTC
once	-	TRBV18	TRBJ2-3	CASSQSVGTDTQYF	TGTGCCAGCTCGCAGAGCGTCGGCACAGATACGCAGTATTTT
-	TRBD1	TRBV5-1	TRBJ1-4	CASSLTGGSNEKLFF	TGCGCCAGCAGCTTGACAGGGGGCTCGAATGAAAAACTGTTTTTT
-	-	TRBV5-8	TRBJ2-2	CASSRETGNTGELFF	TGTGCCAGCAGCCGGGAGACAGGGAACACCGGGGAGCTGTTTTTT
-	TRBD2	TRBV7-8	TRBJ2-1	CASSPGLAGADEQFF	TGTGCCAGCAGCCCTGGACTAGCGGGAGCCGATGAGCAGTTCTTC
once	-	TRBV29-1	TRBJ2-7	CSVSGVDYEQYF	TGCAGCGTTTCCGGGGTAGACTACGAGCAGTACTTC
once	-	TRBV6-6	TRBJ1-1	CASSTDKVGQYEAFF	TGTGCCAGCAGCACAGACAAGGTAGGACAGTATGAAGCTTTCTTT
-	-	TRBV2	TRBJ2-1	CASRGFNEQFF	TGTGCCAGCAGGGGATTTAATGAGCAGTTCTTC
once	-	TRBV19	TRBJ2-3	CASSQQVDTQYF	TGTGCCAGTAGTCAACAGGTGGATACGCAGTATTTT
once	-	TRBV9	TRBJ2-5	CASSVDSQETQYF	TGTGCCAGCAGCGTAGACAGTCAAGAGACCCAGTACTTC
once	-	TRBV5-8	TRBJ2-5	CASSVRETQYF	TGTGCCAGCAGCGTTCGCGAGACCCAGTACTTC
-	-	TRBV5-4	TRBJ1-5	CASSFKGSGVEPQHF	TGTGCCAGCAGCTTTAAGGGGTCGGGGGTTGAGCCCCAGCATTTT
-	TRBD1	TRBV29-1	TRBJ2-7	CSVTGTAYEQYF	TGCAGCGTTACCGGGACAGCCTACGAGCAGTACTTC
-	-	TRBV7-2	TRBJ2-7	CASSSGLAIYEQYF	TGTGCCAGCAGCTCAGGACTGGCGATCTACGAGCAGTACTTC
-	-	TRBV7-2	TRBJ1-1	CASSPRAALNTEAFF	TGTGCCAGCAGCCCAAGGGCAGCACTGAACACTGAAGCTTTCTTT
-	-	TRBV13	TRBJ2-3	CASSSYIADSTDTQYF	TGTGCCAGCAGCTCGTATATAGCTGATAGCACAGATACGCAGTATTTT
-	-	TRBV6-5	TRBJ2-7	CASSRTSSGYEQYF	TGTGCCAGCAGTCGTACTAGTAGTGGGTACGAGCAGTACTTC
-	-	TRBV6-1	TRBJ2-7	CASSEGLYQQYF	TGTGCCAGCAGTGAAGGACTTTACCAGCAGTACTTC
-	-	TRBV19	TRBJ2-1	CASSIAGSGLNEQFF	TGTGCCAGTAGTATAGCCGGGAGTGGTCTCAATGAGCAGTTCTTC
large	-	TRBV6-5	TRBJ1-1	CASRVSGYTEAFF	TGTGCCAGCAGAGTCTCGGGTTACACTGAAGCTTTCTTT
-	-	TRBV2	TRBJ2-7	CASSASETYEQYF	TGTGCCAGCAGTGCCTCAGAAACCTACGAGCAGTACTTC
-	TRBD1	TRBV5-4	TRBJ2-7	CASSSRDRAIYEQYF	TGTGCCAGCAGCTCCCGGGACAGGGCCATCTACGAGCAGTACTTC